This passage covers 2 T cell receptor beta chains from one sample sequenced in a study of shared clonotypes between healthy human individuals. Sequenced by immunoSEQ multiplex PCR; TCRdb stores in-frame clones only, minus some. The table lists 400,000 to 600,000 clones, 60% to 80% of them singletons. Material for sequencing was PBMCs. All receptors derive from a middle-aged woman in good health. Some clones in this sample may be carry-over from other donors' samples.

This sequence joins TRBV28 and TRBJ2-2; D is uncertain. V lost 9 bases and J 2 bases, leaving 13 bases between the germline ends. The CDR3 totals 14 residues. Germline CDR1 reads MDHEN; CDR2 reads SYDVKM. The chain's CDR3 is CASHIGSNTGELFF. In nucleotides, the CDR3 is TGTGCCAGTCATATTGGGTCCAACACCGGGGAGCTGTTTTTT.

This chain joins TRBV5-1 and TRBJ2-2; 7 bases fit TRBD2. The germline CDR1 and CDR2 sequences are SGHRS and YFSETQ. The CDR3 totals 15 residues. With V trimmed by 6 bases and J by 2 bases, 7 bases remained unmatched. CDR3 nucleotide sequence: TGCGCCAGCACAAGGGGCGGGAGCAACACCGGGGAGCTGTTTTTT. Translating it yields CASTRGGSNTGELFF.